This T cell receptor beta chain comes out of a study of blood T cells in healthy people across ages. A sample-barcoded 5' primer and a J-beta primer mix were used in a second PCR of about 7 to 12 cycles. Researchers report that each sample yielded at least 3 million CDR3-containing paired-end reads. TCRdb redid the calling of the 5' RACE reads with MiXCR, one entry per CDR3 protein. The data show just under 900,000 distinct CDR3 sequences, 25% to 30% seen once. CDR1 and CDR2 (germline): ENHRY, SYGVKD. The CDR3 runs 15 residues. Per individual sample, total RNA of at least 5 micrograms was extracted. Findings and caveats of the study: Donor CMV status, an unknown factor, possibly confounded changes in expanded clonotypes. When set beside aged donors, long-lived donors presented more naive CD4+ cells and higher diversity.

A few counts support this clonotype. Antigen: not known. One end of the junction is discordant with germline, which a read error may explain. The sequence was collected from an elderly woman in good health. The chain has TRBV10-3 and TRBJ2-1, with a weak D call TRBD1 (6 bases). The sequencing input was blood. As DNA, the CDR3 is TGTGCCGTCAGCGCTAGGGCAGGGGATAACGATGAGCAGTTCTTC. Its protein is CAVSARAGDNDEQFF.